Presented here are 27 T cell receptor beta chains from one specimen sequenced in a study of blood T cell repertoires in COVID-19. Only in-frame clones appear in the TCRdb table, and some are missing; sequencing was by immunoSEQ multiplex PCR. The sample yields some 140,000 clones, 84% seen once. Sequencing was carried out using PBMCs or T cells enriched from blood (not recorded which). The receptors were gathered from a man in his forties with acute COVID-19.

The chain has TRBV28 and TRBJ2-7; TRBD1 is a possible D gene (7 bases). Trimming took 2 bases from V and 1 from J, leaving 18 bases between them. Germline V gene lookup returns CDR1 MDHEN and CDR2 SYDVKM. The CDR3 sequence is 17 residues long. CDR3: CASSLVGQEGTSYEQYF. CDR3 DNA: TGTGCCAGCAGTTTAGTAGGACAGGAGGGGACTTCCTACGAGCAGTACTTC.

This chain links TRBV7-9 with TRBJ1-1, with 9 bases lining up with TRBD1. The CDR3 runs 13 residues. The germline gives CDR1 SEHNR, CDR2 FQNEAQ (reference sequence). V lost 0 bases and J lost 11; bases outside the gene matches: 4. CDR3 coding DNA: TGTGCCAGCAGCTTAGCGGGACAGGGCGGGGCTTTCTTT. Its protein is CASSLAGQGGAFF.

This clone was observed once. The CDR3 region is CASNDVQGAVFYGYTF. The CDR3 DNA reads as TGTGCCAGCAACGACGTACAGGGGGCGGTGTTCTATGGCTACACCTTC. The chain joins TRBV7-9 to TRBJ1-2; 9 bases are a match to TRBD1. The CDR3 spans 16 residues. The V and J ends lost 7 bases and 4 bases, in that order; junction bases with no gene match: 13. The germline V gene encodes CDR1 SEHNR and CDR2 FQNEAQ (reference sequence).

This clone was found once. The rearrangement joins TRBV18 to TRBJ2-7, with 9 positions matching TRBD1. The CDR3 loop spans 15 amino acids. Germline V gives CDR1 KGHSH, CDR2 LQKENI. V was clipped by 1 base and J by 7 bases; unmatched bases: 8. The CDR3, as DNA: TGTGCCAGCTCACCACGGACAGGGGTCCTCGAGGAGCAGTACTTC. It translates to CASSPRTGVLEEQYF.

The gene calls are TRBV19 and TRBJ2-6; no clear D. The CDR3 sequence is 13 residues long. V was cut by 7 bases and J by 1 base, with 5 bases left in between. Germline V gives CDR1 LNHDA, CDR2 SQIVND (reference sequence). Here the CDR3 DNA reads TGTGCCAGTACCTCGTCTGGGGCCAACGTCCTGACTTTC. Translating gives CASTSSGANVLTF.

The chain uses TRBV4-2 and TRBJ2-5, with D possibly being TRBD2 (6 bases). The CDR3 extends over 15 amino acids. V was trimmed by 1 base and J by 9 bases, leaving 18 bases between them. Germline CDR1 LGHNA, CDR2 YNFKEQ. CDR3 DNA: TGTGCCAGCAGCCAAGGGGACTCTCAATCGGAGGCCCAGTACTTC. Amino acids: CASSQGDSQSEAQYF.

This clone was seen a single time. V gene TRBV6-5 combines with J gene TRBJ1-5, with 9 positions matching TRBD1. CDR3 length: 15 residues. Unmatched junction bases numbered 3, after V lost 4 bases and J lost 2 bases. The germline gives CDR1 MNHEY, CDR2 SVGAGI. CDR3 sequence reads: CASSSQGAGNQPQHF. The CDR3 coding sequence is TGTGCCAGCAGTTCACAGGGGGCAGGCAATCAGCCCCAGCATTTT.

The chain uses TRBV5-1 and TRBJ1-1, with unresolved D. The germline gives CDR1 SGHRS, CDR2 YFSETQ. The ends were cut back, 0 bases at V and 5 bases at J, with 11 bases in the middle. This CDR3 comprises 14 residues. CDR3 sequence reads: CASSLGTMTTEAFF. The CDR3, as DNA: TGCGCCAGCAGCTTGGGCACTATGACGACTGAAGCTTTCTTT.

This chain uses TRBV7-3 with TRBJ2-3; D is perhaps TRBD2 (6 bases). V gave up 5 bases and J gave up 9 bases, with 15 bases separating them. The germline V gene encodes CDR1 SGHTA and CDR2 FQGTGA. The CDR3 totals 13 residues. DNA for the CDR3: TGTGCCAGCAGCCCGAGACTAGAAGGCACGCAGTATTTT. This codes for CASSPRLEGTQYF.

The V gene is TRBV29-1, the J gene TRBJ1-1, with 9 bases identical to TRBD1. The CDR3 extends over 15 amino acids. J was trimmed by 5 bases and V by 1 base; bases with no gene match: 8. Germline CDR1 and CDR2: SQVTM and ANQGSEA. This chain's CDR3 is CSVEVARDRETEAFF. In nucleotides, the CDR3 is TGCAGCGTTGAAGTCGCCCGGGACAGGGAGACTGAAGCTTTCTTT. Looking up the rest from reference TRBV29-1 and TRBJ1-1 gives the full variable domain: SAVISQKPSRDICQRGTSLTIQCQVDSQVTMMFWYRQQPGQSLTLIATANQGSEATYESGFVIDKFPISRPNLTFSTLTVSNMSPEDSSIYLCSVEVARDRETEAFFGQGTRLTVV.

The rearrangement links TRBV6-5 to TRBJ1-2; 8 bases line up with TRBD1. Germline loops: CDR1 MNHEY, CDR2 SVGAGI. The V and J ends lost 8 bases and 4 bases, in that order; junction bases with no gene match: 9. The CDR3 loop spans 14 amino acids. The CDR3 region is CASGDRGTLYGYTF. CDR3 bases: TGTGCCAGCGGCGACAGGGGTACCCTCTATGGCTACACCTTC.

The chain employs TRBV19 and TRBJ1-1; a weak D match, TRBD1 (6 bases). The CDR3 consists of 13 residues. Trimming stripped 5 bases from V and 3 bases from J, with 10 bases between. Germline V lookup: CDR1 LNHDA, CDR2 SQIVND (reference sequence). This CDR3 reads CASSEQGHTEAFF. The CDR3 coding sequence is TGTGCCAGTAGTGAACAGGGACACACTGAAGCTTTCTTT. The variable domain in full, completed from reference TRBV19 and TRBJ1-1, reads DGGITQSPKYLFRKEGQNVTLSCEQNLNHDAMYWYRQDPGQGLRLIYYSQIVNDFQKGDIAEGYSVSREKKESFPLTVTSAQKNPTAFYLCASSEQGHTEAFFGQGTRLTVV.

This clone was detected only once. The J gene is TRBJ1-5, the V gene TRBV6-2 or TRBV6-3; possible D gene TRBD1, 6 bases. The ends were cut back, 4 bases at V and 2 bases at J, with 12 bases in the middle. CDR1 MNHEY and CDR2 SVGEGT come from the germline V gene. This CDR3 is built from 15 residues. The CDR3 loop is CASSSTGWRNQPQHF. The CDR3 nucleotides are TGTGCCAGCAGTTCGACAGGTTGGCGCAATCAGCCCCAGCATTTT.

V is TRBV28 and J is TRBJ2-5; no clear D. The germline V gene has CDR1 MDHEN and CDR2 SYDVKM. V was pared by 3 bases and J by 7 bases, with 9 bases between. The CDR3 has 12 amino acids. The CDR3 DNA sequence: TGTGCCAGCAGTTTCTTCCACGGGACCCAGTACTTC. This encodes CASSFFHGTQYF.

The CDR3 loop is CASSLVGQGSLEQYF. The CDR3 nucleotides read TGTGCCAGCAGCTTAGTAGGTCAGGGGTCCCTCGAGCAGTACTTC. The V gene is TRBV7-2, the J gene TRBJ2-7; D might be TRBD1 (6 bases). The CDR3 consists of 15 residues. Germline CDR1 is SGHTA and CDR2 is FQGNSA. V was clipped by 1 base and J by 6 bases, with 16 bases between them.

Regarding this clone: Other DNA variants within this sample encode the same CDR3. V gene TRBV9 combines with J gene TRBJ1-5, with a possible D match to TRBD1 (6 bases). Trimming stripped 2 bases from V and 3 bases from J, with 9 bases between. The germline V gene has CDR1 SGDLS and CDR2 YYNGEE. The CDR3 loop spans 14 amino acids. CDR3 in amino acids: CASSVTGDNQPQHF. In DNA form, the CDR3 reads TGTGCCAGCAGCGTGACAGGTGACAATCAGCCCCAGCATTTT.

The chain is built from TRBV15 and TRBJ1-5, with 8 bases fitting TRBD1. This CDR3 region has 15 residues. The V segment lost 4 bases and the J segment 3 bases; nucleotides outside the gene matches: 5. Germline V gene data show CDR1 as LNHNV and CDR2 as YYDKDF (reference sequence). CDR3 in amino acids: CATSIPGQVNQPQHF. CDR3 sequence (DNA): TGTGCCACCAGCATCCCGGGACAGGTCAATCAGCCCCAGCATTTT.

The chain joins TRBV27 to TRBJ1-6; D may be TRBD1 (5 bases). Germline V gene sequence: CDR1 MNHEY, CDR2 SMNVEV (reference sequence). CDR3 size: 15 residues. The V end was cut by 3 bases, the J end by 12 bases, with 18 bases between. The CDR3 spells CASSFGGGSALPLHF. In DNA, the CDR3 is TGTGCCAGCAGTTTCGGGGGTGGAAGTGCGTTACCCCTCCACTTT.

This chain links TRBV7-2 with TRBJ2-1; 7 nucleotides match TRBD1. This CDR3 spans 15 amino acids. Germline V lookup: CDR1 SGHTA, CDR2 FQGNSA. J was trimmed by 4 bases and V by 3 bases; bases with no gene match: 6. The CDR3 DNA reads TGTGCCAGCAGCTTTGGACAGGCCCATTACAATGAGCAGTTCTTC. The encoded protein is CASSFGQAHYNEQFF.

This clone was counted once. The chain recombines TRBV27 with TRBJ2-1; 9 bases map to TRBD2. Trimming removed 5 bases from V and 8 bases from J; junction bases left unmatched: 13. This CDR3 has 16 amino acids. CDR1 is MNHEY, CDR2 SMNVEV, per germline (reference sequence). CDR3 loop: CASSPGRGGGIDEQFF. For the CDR3, the DNA is TGTGCCAGCAGTCCCGGGCGGGGGGGCGGTATAGATGAGCAGTTCTTC.

The V and J genes are TRBV29-1 and TRBJ2-5; no firm D call. The V and J ends lost 0 bases and 2 bases respectively, with 10 bases between them. CDR1 is SQVTM and CDR2 is ANQGSEA in the germline V gene. The CDR3 loop spans 14 amino acids. DNA of the CDR3: TGCAGCGTTGAAGATCCTTCGAGGCAAGAGACCCAGTACTTC. Protein product: CSVEDPSRQETQYF.

This rearrangement joins TRBV5-1 to TRBJ1-1; 10 nucleotides line up with TRBD1. This CDR3 spans 15 amino acids. The germline CDR1 and CDR2 sequences are SGHRS and YFSETQ. Trimming at V came to 9 bases and at J to 1 base, leaving 9 bases not matched to a gene. CDR3: CATSGTGAGNTEAFF. CDR3 nucleotide sequence: TGCGCCACCTCCGGGACAGGGGCGGGGAACACTGAAGCTTTCTTT. Using reference TRBV5-1 and TRBJ1-1 for the parts outside the CDR3, the full variable domain is KAGVTQTPRYLIKTRGQQVTLSCSPISGHRSVSWYQQTPGQGLQFLFEYFSETQRNKGNFPGRFSGRQFSNSRSEMNVSTLELGDSALYLCATSGTGAGNTEAFFGQGTRLTVV.

The rearrangement links TRBV12-3 or TRBV12-4 to TRBJ1-3; TRBD1 is a possible D gene (5 bases). This CDR3 has 13 residues. V was cut by 6 bases and J by 7 bases, with 13 bases left in between. The CDR3 is CASRGMGGNTIYF. CDR3 sequence (DNA): TGTGCCAGCAGGGGCATGGGGGGTAACACCATATATTTT.

The chain uses TRBV6-5 and TRBJ1-5, with no clear D. CDR1 and CDR2 (germline): MNHEY, SVGAGI. Trimming pared 5 bases from V and 4 bases from J, leaving 6 bases between. The CDR3 length is 12 residues. Here the CDR3 reads CASSHGNQPQHF. CDR3 nucleotide sequence: TGTGCCAGCAGTCACGGGAATCAGCCCCAGCATTTT.

The gene calls are TRBV15 and TRBJ1-2; tentatively, D is TRBD1 (5 bases). Germline CDR1 and CDR2: LNHNV and YYDKDF (reference sequence). V gave up 1 base and J gave up 4 bases, with 13 bases separating them. This CDR3 spans 15 amino acids. CDR3 nucleotide sequence: TGTGCCACCAGCAGAGTGGCAGGGTCTGGCTATGGCTACACCTTC. This translates into CATSRVAGSGYGYTF.

This chain links TRBV25-1 with TRBJ1-2, with unresolved D. CDR1 is MGHDK, CDR2 SYGVNS, per germline. This CDR3 is built from 14 residues. V was pared by 1 base and J by 8 bases, with 14 bases between. CDR3 in DNA: TGTGCCAGCAGTGAATCCCCAAGTTCGAGAGGCTACACCTTC. Residues: CASSESPSSRGYTF.

The chain carries TRBV5-1 and TRBJ2-7, with 9 positions matching TRBD2. Per germline, CDR1 SGHRS and CDR2 YFSETQ. The ends lost 4 bases at V and 6 bases at J; junction bases unmatched: 11. The CDR3 covers 15 residues. CDR3 DNA sequence: TGCGCCAGCAGCCCCGGGGTAGCGGGGGCCCTCGAGCAGTACTTC. This codes for CASSPGVAGALEQYF.